Presented here are 10 T cell receptor beta chains from one specimen sequenced in a study of a mutant IDH1 vaccine in newly diagnosed glioma. TCRdb's copy holds only in-frame clones and misses some; the assay was immunoSEQ multiplex PCR. Of approximately 33,000 clones in the sample, roughly 70% are singletons; the top ten hold about 9.6%. The time point here: week 47, end of study. All doses held 300 ug of mutant IDH1 20-mer peptide, with topical imiquimod. Their recognized antigens are unknown. Sequencing used PBMCs, obtained from a glioma patient whose treatment included an IDH1 peptide vaccine. Receptors originate from a middle-aged man with glioma.

This clone was detected only once. This sequence joins TRBV13 and TRBJ2-5; maybe TRBD1 (6 bases). The CDR3 consists of 14 residues. V lost 0 bases and J lost 1, with 6 bases in between. CDR1 is PRHDT and CDR2 is FYEKMQ in the germline V gene (reference sequence). CDR3: CASSLGRGQETQYF. The CDR3 DNA reads as TGTGCCAGCAGCTTAGGCAGGGGCCAAGAGACCCAGTACTTC.

The chain joins TRBV28 to TRBJ1-5; weak D call: TRBD1 (6 bases). Germline assignment: CDR1 MDHEN and CDR2 SYDVKM. V was cut by 8 bases and J by 7 bases, with 18 bases left in between. The CDR3 runs to 14 residues. The CDR3 DNA reads as TGTGCCAGCGCCCTCCCAGCGGGGGCCCAGCCCCAGCATTTT. It translates to CASALPAGAQPQHF.

The count of this clone is one. The chain links TRBV6-1 to TRBJ1-5, with D perhaps matching TRBD1 (6 bases). The CDR3 runs 14 residues. The ends were cut back, 3 bases at V and 2 bases at J, with 8 bases in the middle. Germline CDR1 reads MNHNS; CDR2 reads SASEGT. The CDR3 DNA follows: TGTGCCAGCAGTGACAGGGGCCGCAATCAGCCCCAGCATTTT. Translation gives CASSDRGRNQPQHF.

This chain uses TRBV11-2 with TRBJ1-4; 8 bases match TRBD1. J lost 10 bases, V lost 5 bases, and 24 bases had no gene match. CDR1 and CDR2 from the germline V gene are SGHAT and FQNNGV. CDR3 length: 19 amino acids. As DNA, the CDR3 is TGTGCCAGCAGCCCAGGGACAGGAGGCCCCCTCCTAACCGGGGGAAAACTGTTTTTT. Protein product: CASSPGTGGPLLTGGKLFF.

J is TRBJ2-3 and V is TRBV5-1, with no clear D. CDR3 length equals 13 residues. Germline V gene data show CDR1 as SGHRS and CDR2 as YFSETQ. The ends were cut back, 2 bases at V and 2 bases at J, with 6 bases in the middle. The CDR3 here is CASSLRITDTQYF. In DNA, the CDR3 is TGCGCCAGCAGCTTACGAATCACAGATACGCAGTATTTT.

The chain recombines TRBV6-5 with TRBJ1-1, with D perhaps TRBD1 (5 bases). The CDR3 is made up of 14 amino acids. Trimming cost V 6 bases and J 1 base, with 12 bases left between them. The V gene's germline CDR1 is MNHEY and CDR2 SVGAGI. CDR3 sequence (DNA): TGTGCCAGCAGGCGGGGTCAGGGGAACACTGAAGCTTTCTTT. Amino acids: CASRRGQGNTEAFF.

A word on this clone: Sequence at one end of the junction differs from germline and may be a read error. This chain uses TRBV18 with TRBJ1-1; D remains unclear. This CDR3 contains 13 residues. Germline V gene lookup returns CDR1 KGHSH and CDR2 LQKENI. The CDR3 nucleotides are TGTGCCAGCTCGCCACGGGGGAACACTGAAGCTTTCTTT. Translating gives CASSPRGNTEAFF.

Points on this clone: Relative to the germline gene, one junction end is altered; a read error may explain this. CDR3 region: CASSLAGGPRRLNEQFF. The CDR3 coding sequence is TGTGCCAGCAGTTTAGCGGGAGGGCCTCGTCGTTTGAATGAGCAGTTCTTC. The gene calls are TRBV7-8 and TRBJ2-1, with 11 bases identical to TRBD2. The CDR3 extends over 17 amino acids. Germline V CDR1 and CDR2: SGHVS, FQNEAQ.

The chain has TRBV25-1 and TRBJ1-3; the match to TRBD1 covers 8 bases. V gave up 5 bases and J gave up 0 bases; unmatched junction bases: 9. The CDR3 length is 17 residues. The V gene's germline CDR1 is MGHDK and CDR2 SYGVNS. This chain's CDR3 is CASSIGQGGFSGNTIYF. The CDR3 region has the DNA TGTGCCAGCAGTATCGGACAGGGAGGGTTCTCTGGAAACACCATATATTTT.

This clone is categorized as medium-sized. The V call is TRBV6-4, the J call TRBJ2-6; no firm D call. Germline lookup yields CDR1 MRHNA and CDR2 SNTAGT. V was trimmed by 8 bases and J by 0 bases, leaving 8 bases between them. The CDR3 loop spans 14 amino acids. CDR3 protein: CASRTDSGANVLTF. DNA for the CDR3: TGTGCCAGCCGGACCGACTCTGGGGCCAACGTCCTGACTTTC.